The rows below give T cell receptor beta chains drawn from one sample of a study of tumor and adjacent non-tumor tissue in lung cancer. TCRdb re-analysed the multiplex PCR reads in MiXCR, keeping a single row per CDR3 protein. The table includes around 99,000 distinct CDR3 sequences, about 75% detected once. The sequenced material came from lung tumor tissue. The receptors stem from a woman aged 55-70 years with non-small cell lung cancer. CDR3s include the opening cysteine and the closing phenylalanine or tryptophan. D genes are given only for firm matches. Size is stated for part of the rows, as once, few or many counts, or as a class when the clone is expanded.

TRBD1	TRBJ2-2	medium-sized	TRBV6-2/TRBV6-3	CASSSQGANTGELFF	TGTGCCAGCAGTTCCCAGGGGGCTAACACCGGGGAGCTGTTTTTT
-	TRBJ2-1	medium-sized	TRBV6-1	CASKPGLNNEQFF	TGTGCCAGCAAACCGGGACTGAACAATGAGCAGTTCTTC
TRBD1	TRBJ2-1	many	TRBV6-1	CASSKLPGQGVDEQFF	TGTGCCAGCAGTAAACTTCCGGGACAGGGGGTCGATGAGCAGTTCTTC
TRBD2	TRBJ2-4	once	TRBV4-3	CASSHLGGESGTTKNIQYF	TGCGCCAGCAGCCATCTCGGAGGGGAAAGCGGGACGACCAAAAACATTCAGTATTTC
TRBD2	TRBJ2-1	many	TRBV6-2/TRBV6-3	CASSRLTSGAYNEQFF	TGTGCCAGCAGTCGCCTAACTAGCGGGGCTTACAATGAGCAGTTCTTC
-	TRBJ2-1	-	TRBV20-1	CSAYGTHNQQIF	TGCAGCGCTTACGGGACGCACAATCAGCAGATCTTC
TRBD2	TRBJ2-1	-	TRBV11-2	CASSSPSGRSSEQVF	TGTGCCAGCAGCTCTCCTAGCGGGAGATCTAGTGAGCAGGTCTTC
-	TRBJ2-2	-	TRBV20-1	CSVLDRFTGGLFF	TGCAGTGTCCTCGACCGTTTCACCGGGGGGCTGTTTTTT
TRBD1	TRBJ2-7	-	TRBV28	CATGGLVYEQYF	TGTGCTACAGGGGGCCTAGTCTACGAGCAGTACTTC
-	TRBJ1-2	-	TRBV6-2/TRBV6-3	CVGSYPKFRYGYYGYTF	TGTGTCGGCAGTTACCCGAAATTCCGATACGGGTACTATGGCTACACCTTC
TRBD1	TRBJ1-5	-	TRBV4-2	CASRQGNQPQDF	TGTGCCAGCCGACAGGGCAATCAGCCCCAGGATTTT
-	TRBJ2-2	-	TRBV6-4	CASSPQLENTGVLFF	TGTGCCAGCAGTCCACAGCTAGAGAACACCGGGGTGCTGTTTTTT
TRBD2	TRBJ2-2	-	TRBV20-1	CSDRPGTSGRADGELFF	TGCAGTGATAGGCCTGGGACTAGCGGGAGGGCCGACGGGGAGCTGTTTTTT
TRBD1	TRBJ1-2	few	TRBV6-1	CACSENRDRPNYGYTF	TGTGCCTGCAGTGAAAATCGGGACAGGCCTAACTATGGCTACACCTTC
-	TRBJ1-4	few	TRBV28	CASSVPDQGVEKLFF	TGTGCCAGCAGTGTACCCGACCAAGGGGTTGAAAAACTGTTTTTT
-	TRBJ2-7	-	TRBV20-1	CIVSSGTYEQYF	TGCATTGTCTCCAGCGGAACCTACGAGCAGTACTTC
-	TRBJ2-3	-	TRBV19	CASSPGTGTTDTQYF	TGTGCCAGTAGTCCCGGCACAGGGACCACAGATACGCAGTATTTT
-	TRBJ2-7	many	TRBV12-3/TRBV12-4	CASSLDRSYEQYF	TGTGCCAGCAGTCTGGACAGATCCTACGAGCAGTACTTC
TRBD1	TRBJ1-5	-	TRBV6-6	CASGAGGNQPQHF	TGTGCCAGCGGTGCAGGGGGCAATCAGCCCCAACATTTT
-	TRBJ2-2	-	TRBV11-1	CASSPRLVGESTGELFF	TGTGCCAGCAGCCCCCGACTAGTGGGAGAATCCACTGGGGAGCTGTTTTTT
TRBD2	TRBJ2-7	-	TRBV11-2	CASSCDSGGYEQYF	TGTGCCAGCAGTTGCGACAGCGGGGGATACGAGCAGTACTTC
TRBD1	TRBJ1-4	-	TRBV5-6	CASSLWDGTGLEKLFF	TGTGCCAGCAGCTTGTGGGACGGGACAGGGCTAGAAAAACTGTTTTTT
-	TRBJ2-2	-	TRBV6-2/TRBV6-3	CASSYSLRGKTGELFF	TGTGCTAGCAGTTACTCGTTAAGGGGAAAAACCGGGGAGCTGTTTTTT
TRBD2	TRBJ2-1	many	TRBV12-3/TRBV12-4	CASSLDSLAGGPDEQFF	TGTGCCAGCAGTTTAGACTCACTAGCGGGGGGGCCCGATGAGCAGTTCTTC
-	TRBJ1-1	-	TRBV11-1	CARSLKLNTEAFF	TGTGCCAGAAGCTTAAAATTGAACACTGAAGCTTTCTTT
-	TRBJ2-3	many	TRBV10-2	CASKKRPADTQYF	TGCGCCAGCAAAAAGCGCCCGGCGGATACGCAGTATTTT
TRBD1	TRBJ1-2	-	TRBV12-3/TRBV12-4	CASSPPGQGAFGYTF	TGTGCCAGCAGTCCGCCGGGACAGGGGGCTTTTGGCTACACCTTC
-	TRBJ2-7	once	TRBV6-2/TRBV6-3	CASRYSTASINSYEQCF	TGTGCCAGCAGATACTCGACAGCCTCGATTAACTCCTACGAGCAGTGCTTC
-	TRBJ2-7	-	TRBV28	CTSFQGPYEQYF	TGTACCAGTTTCCAGGGTCCCTACGAGCAGTATTTC
TRBD1	TRBJ2-7	-	TRBV11-2	CASSLQGVEDEQYF	TGTGCCAGCAGCTTACAGGGGGTAGAGGACGAGCAGTACTTC
TRBD2	TRBJ2-7	once	TRBV11-2	CASSYGTSGGYYQHF	TGTGCCAGCAGCTATGGGACTAGCGGGGGCTACTATCAGCACTTC
-	TRBJ2-3	-	TRBV5-4	CACSLKSTDTQFF	TGTGCCTGCAGCTTGAAGTCCACAGATACGCAGTTTTTT
-	TRBJ1-1	-	TRBV6-5	CASRPLNRPEAFF	TGTGCCAGCAGACCCCTTAACAGGCCTGAAGCTTTCTTT
-	TRBJ1-1	-	TRBV11-2	CASSYGQMNTEAFF	TGTGCCAGCAGCTACGGACAGATGAACACTGAAGCTTTCTTT
-	TRBJ1-1	-	TRBV10-3	CAISQGPRETFF	TGTGCCATCAGCCAGGGGCCCCGTGAAACTTTCTTT
TRBD2	TRBJ2-3	few	TRBV6-5	CASRPLRGGLDRNQPQYF	TGTGCCAGCAGGCCTCTTCGGGGGGGGCTAGATCGCAATCAGCCCCAGTATTTT
-	TRBJ2-2	-	TRBV5-4	CASSPGAGGRTGELLF	TGTGCCAGCAGCCCCGGGGCAGGGGGGAGGACCGGGGAGCTGTTGTTT
-	TRBJ2-2	-	TRBV20-1	CSASRGTGKLFF	TGCAGTGCTAGTAGGGGCACCGGGAAGCTGTTCTTT
-	TRBJ2-1	-	TRBV4-3	CVSSQGYRDVPYNEQFF	TGTGTCAGCAGCCAAGGATACCGGGACGTGCCCTACAATGAGCAGTTCTTC
-	TRBJ2-3	-	TRBV11-3	CASSHDWTRSSTNTQYF	TGTGCCAGTAGCCACGACTGGACGCGCTCTAGCACAAATACGCAGTATTTT
-	TRBJ1-6	-	TRBV11-2	CASSLYVSNSPLHF	TGTGCCAGCAGCTTATATGTAAGTAATTCACCCCTCCACTTT
-	TRBJ2-7	-	TRBV11-1	CASGASPESYEQCF	TGTGCCAGCGGTGCGTCTCCTGAGTCCTACGAGCAATGCTTC
-	TRBJ1-1	-	TRBV11-3	CDSSLDLSGNTVAFF	TGTGACAGCAGCTTAGACCTCTCGGGAAACACTGTAGCTTTCTTT
-	TRBJ2-5	-	TRBV19	CASSIGRGGPQETQYF	TGTGCCAGTAGTATTGGGCGTGGCGGGCCTCAAGAGACCCAGTACTTC
-	TRBJ2-7	-	TRBV11-2	CASSLTFMEGVEQYF	TGTGCCAGCAGCTTAACCTTCATGGAGGGCGTCGAGCAGTACTTC
-	TRBJ1-1	-	TRBV4-1	CASRGGVNTEAFF	TGCGCAAGCAGAGGGGGGGTGAACACTGAAGCTTTCTTT
-	TRBJ1-6	-	TRBV14	CASNPPRSSSYNSPLHF	TGTGCCAGCAACCCCCCCAGGTCGAGCTCCTATAATTCACCCCTCCACTTT
TRBD2	TRBJ2-7	-	TRBV20-1	CSAGGPVTSDYEQYF	TGCAGTGCCGGGGGTCCCGTGACTAGCGACTACGAGCAGTACTTC
TRBD1	TRBJ2-7	-	TRBV28	CASSLTAGGSGHHF	TGTGCCAGCAGTTTAACGGCAGGGGGCTCGGGGCACCACTTC
-	TRBJ2-7	many	TRBV5-5	CASSPRQDSSYEQYF	TGTGCCAGCAGCCCAAGACAGGATAGCTCCTACGAGCAGTACTTC
TRBD1	TRBJ1-1	many	TRBV4-3	CASSQEATGVGNTEAFF	TGCGCCAGCAGCCAAGAGGCGACAGGGGTTGGGAACACTGAAGCTTTCTTT
-	TRBJ2-3	many	TRBV12-3/TRBV12-4	CASSFGSGSTDTQYF	TGTGCCAGCAGTTTCGGTAGCGGAAGCACAGATACGCAGTATTTT